A single TCR beta chain is shown here with its context. Antigen: not known. Investigators divided CD4+ cells into CD45RA+ naive and CD45RA-negative memory subsets. This record belongs to a study of shared clonotypes between healthy human individuals. Clones were sequenced by immunoSEQ multiplex PCR, and TCRdb holds only the in-frame ones, with some missing. The sample records over a million clones, approximately 80% being singletons. CDR1 is SGHTS, CDR2 YDEGEE, per germline. This CDR3 comprises 18 residues. V shed 2 bases, J shed 1 base, and the junction held 10 bases outside the gene matches. Study-level results: The study found lower generation probabilities in non-shared clonotypes than in those shared by all four donors.

The V and J genes are TRBV5-8 and TRBJ2-1; TRBD2 agrees at 9 bases. Sequences were obtained from memory CD4+ T cells from PBMCs. Indicated subset: CD45RA-negative fraction. The sequence was collected from a man aged 18 to 30 in good health. Some clones in this sample may be carry-over from other donors' samples. The CDR3 nucleotides are TGTGCCAGCAGCTTCAGAGGGGCTAGCGGGACATCCTACAATGAGCAGTTCTTC. Its translation: CASSFRGASGTSYNEQFF.